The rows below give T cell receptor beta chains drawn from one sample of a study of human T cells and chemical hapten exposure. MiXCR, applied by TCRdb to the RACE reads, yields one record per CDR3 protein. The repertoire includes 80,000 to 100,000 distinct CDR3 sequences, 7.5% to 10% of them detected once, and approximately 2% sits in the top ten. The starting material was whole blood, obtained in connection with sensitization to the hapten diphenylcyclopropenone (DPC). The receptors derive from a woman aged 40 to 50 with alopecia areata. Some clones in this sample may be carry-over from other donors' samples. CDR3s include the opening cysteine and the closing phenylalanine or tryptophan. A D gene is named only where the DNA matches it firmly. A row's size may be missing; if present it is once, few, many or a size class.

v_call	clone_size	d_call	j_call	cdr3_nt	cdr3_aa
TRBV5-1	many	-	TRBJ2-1	TGCGCCAGCAGAGGCGGAAGCTCCTACAATGAGCAGTTCTTC	CASRGGSSYNEQFF
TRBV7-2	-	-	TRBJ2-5	TGTGCCAGCAGCTTATCGCAGGTGTTAGAGACCCAGTACTTC	CASSLSQVLETQYF
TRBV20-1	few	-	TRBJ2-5	TGCAGTGCTAGAGCCCCCCCGGGGCAAGAGACCCAGTACTTC	CSARAPPGQETQYF
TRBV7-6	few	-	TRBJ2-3	TGTGCCAGCAGCCTCCAGACAGATACGCAGTATTTT	CASSLQTDTQYF
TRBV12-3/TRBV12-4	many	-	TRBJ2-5	TGTGCCAGCAGTTTGAGCCCCCTTGGGACCCAGTACTTC	CASSLSPLGTQYF
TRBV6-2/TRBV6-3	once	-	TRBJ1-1	TGTGCCAGCAAAGATAGCAACACTGAAGCTTTCTTT	CASKDSNTEAFF
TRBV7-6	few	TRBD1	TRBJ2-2	TGTGCCAGCAGCCTCCAAACCGGGACAGGGAACACCGGGGAGCTGTTTTTT	CASSLQTGTGNTGELFF
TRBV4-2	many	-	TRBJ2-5	TGTGCCAGCAGCCAAGAGCTCAGACAAGAGACCCAGTACTTC	CASSQELRQETQYF
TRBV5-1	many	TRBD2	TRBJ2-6	TGCGCCAGCAGCTTGTCAGGCGGGAGTACTGGGGCCAACGTCCTGACTTTC	CASSLSGGSTGANVLTF
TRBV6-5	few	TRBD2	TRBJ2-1	TGTGCCAGCAGTTATACTAGCGGGAGGGCCCGTGAGCAGTTCTTC	CASSYTSGRAREQFF
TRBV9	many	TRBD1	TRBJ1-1	TGTGCCAGCAGCCTGTCCGGGACAGGGGGTACTGAAGCTTTCTTT	CASSLSGTGGTEAFF
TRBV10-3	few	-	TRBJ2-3	TGTGCCATCAGTGAGTCTTTTGCGAGTTCTAGCACAGATACGCAGTATTTT	CAISESFASSSTDTQYF
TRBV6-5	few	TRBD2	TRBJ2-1	TGTGCCAGCAGAGAGACTAGCGGAGCGTACAATGAGCAGTTCTTC	CASRETSGAYNEQFF
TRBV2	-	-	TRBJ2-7	TGTGCCAGCAGGAGGGGGGAGTACTCCTACGAGCAGTACTTC	CASRRGEYSYEQYF
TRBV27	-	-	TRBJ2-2	TGTGCCAGCAGTTTATCTGTCGGGGAGCTGTTTTTT	CASSLSVGELFF
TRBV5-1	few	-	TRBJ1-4	TGCGCCAGCAGCTTCACAGGGACGAATGAAAAACTGTTTTTT	CASSFTGTNEKLFF
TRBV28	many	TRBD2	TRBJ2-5	TGTGCCGGCAAAAAGGGGCGGGAGTTTGGGGAGACCCAGTACTTC	CAGKKGREFGETQYF
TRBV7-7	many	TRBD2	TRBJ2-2	TGTGCTAGCAGCCCGAAACCCTCGGGACTAGCGGGAAACACCGGGGAGCTGTTTTTT	CASSPKPSGLAGNTGELFF
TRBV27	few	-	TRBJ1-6	TGTGCCAGCACCAACTATAATTCACCCCTCCACTTT	CASTNYNSPLHF
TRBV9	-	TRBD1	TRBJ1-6	TGTGCCAGCAGCGTAGGGGACAGGAATTCACCCCTCCACTTT	CASSVGDRNSPLHF
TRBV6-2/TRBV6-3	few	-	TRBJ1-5	TGTGCCAGCAGTTACTCGCACGGCAATCAGCCCCAGCATTTT	CASSYSHGNQPQHF
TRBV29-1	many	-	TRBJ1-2	TGCAGCGTTGAAAAGGAGCCGAGAACGTGGGGCTACACCTTC	CSVEKEPRTWGYTF
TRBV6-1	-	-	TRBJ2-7	TGTGCCAGCAGTGACAGGGTGCTTAGTCGAGAGCAGTACTTC	CASSDRVLSREQYF
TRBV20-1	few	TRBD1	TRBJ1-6	TGCAGTGCTAGATTCCAGGGGGTGGTTAATTCACCCCTCCACTTT	CSARFQGVVNSPLHF
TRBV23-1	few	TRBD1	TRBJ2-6	TGCGCCAGCAGTCAAGGGGGACAGGGGATGAACCGAAGCTCTGGGGCCAACGTCCTGACTTTC	CASSQGGQGMNRSSGANVLTF
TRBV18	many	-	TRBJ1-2	TGTGCCAGCTCACCTGGGGCCCTCTATGGCTACACCTTC	CASSPGALYGYTF
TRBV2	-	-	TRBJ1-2	TGTGCCAGCAGTGCAGGGGACGGCTATGGCTACACCTTC	CASSAGDGYGYTF
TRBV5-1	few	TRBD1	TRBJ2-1	TGCGCCAGCAGCGCAACAGGGGGCGTTGCCTACAATGAGCAGTTCTTC	CASSATGGVAYNEQFF
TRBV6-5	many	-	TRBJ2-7	TGTGCCAGCAGTTCCCCGGGGACCTACGAGCAGTACTTC	CASSSPGTYEQYF
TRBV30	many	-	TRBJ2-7	TGTGCCTGGAGTCGAGAAACAGCGCGGAAGACCTACGAGCAGTACTTC	CAWSRETARKTYEQYF
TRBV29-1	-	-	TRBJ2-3	TGCAGCGTTGTCCATTCTAGCGAGGGTACGCAGTATTTT	CSVVHSSEGTQYF
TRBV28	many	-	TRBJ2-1	TGTGCCAGCAGCCGAGGGGGGAAACCCAATGAGCAGTTCTTC	CASSRGGKPNEQFF
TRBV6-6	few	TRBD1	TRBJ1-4	TGTGCCGGCGCAGGGGGGGCAACTAATGAAAAACTGTTTTTT	CAGAGGATNEKLFF
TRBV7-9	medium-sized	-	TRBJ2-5	TGTGCCAGCAGTTTTGGCGCGGGGCAAGAGACCCAGTACTTC	CASSFGAGQETQYF
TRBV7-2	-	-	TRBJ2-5	TGTGCCACCAGGGAAGAGACCCAGTACTTC	CATREETQYF
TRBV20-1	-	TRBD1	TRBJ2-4	TGCAGTGCAACACCGGGACAGGGTGATGGTGAAAACATTCAGTACTTC	CSATPGQGDGENIQYF
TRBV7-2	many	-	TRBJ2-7	TGTGCCAGCAGCCTCGGGGGTCCCACCTACGAGCAGTACTTC	CASSLGGPTYEQYF
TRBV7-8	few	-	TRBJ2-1	TGTGCCAGCAGCTGGAGCTCCTACAATGAGCAGTTCTTC	CASSWSSYNEQFF
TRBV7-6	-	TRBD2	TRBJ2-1	TGTGCCAGCAGCCCCACCCCGTCGAGCGGGGATTACAATGAGCAGTTCTTC	CASSPTPSSGDYNEQFF
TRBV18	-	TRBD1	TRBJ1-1	TGTGCCAGCTCAACACAGGGGAAGAACACTGAAGCTTTCTTT	CASSTQGKNTEAFF
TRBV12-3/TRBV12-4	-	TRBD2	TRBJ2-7	TGTGCCAGCAGTCCAAGCGGGAGGAACGAGCAGTACTTC	CASSPSGRNEQYF
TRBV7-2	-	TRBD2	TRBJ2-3	TGTGCCAGCAGCTTCGCGGGAGGGGTAGATACGCAGTATTTT	CASSFAGGVDTQYF
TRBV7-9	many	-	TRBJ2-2	TGTGCCAGCAGCTCCAGGGGAATGGACACCGGGGAGCTGTTTTTT	CASSSRGMDTGELFF
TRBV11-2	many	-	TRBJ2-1	TGTGCCAGCAGCTTAGCGGGATTAACCTACAATGAGCAGTTCTTC	CASSLAGLTYNEQFF
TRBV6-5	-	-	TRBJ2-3	TGTGCCAGCAGTTACCGAGGGAGCACAGATACGCAGTATTTT	CASSYRGSTDTQYF
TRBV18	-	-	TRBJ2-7	TGTGCCAGCTCACCACCGGCCCGATCCTACGAGCAGTACTTC	CASSPPARSYEQYF
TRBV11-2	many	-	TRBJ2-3	TGTGCCAGCAGGGCTAGGGGGTGGAGGGCTACAGATACGCAGTATTTT	CASRARGWRATDTQYF